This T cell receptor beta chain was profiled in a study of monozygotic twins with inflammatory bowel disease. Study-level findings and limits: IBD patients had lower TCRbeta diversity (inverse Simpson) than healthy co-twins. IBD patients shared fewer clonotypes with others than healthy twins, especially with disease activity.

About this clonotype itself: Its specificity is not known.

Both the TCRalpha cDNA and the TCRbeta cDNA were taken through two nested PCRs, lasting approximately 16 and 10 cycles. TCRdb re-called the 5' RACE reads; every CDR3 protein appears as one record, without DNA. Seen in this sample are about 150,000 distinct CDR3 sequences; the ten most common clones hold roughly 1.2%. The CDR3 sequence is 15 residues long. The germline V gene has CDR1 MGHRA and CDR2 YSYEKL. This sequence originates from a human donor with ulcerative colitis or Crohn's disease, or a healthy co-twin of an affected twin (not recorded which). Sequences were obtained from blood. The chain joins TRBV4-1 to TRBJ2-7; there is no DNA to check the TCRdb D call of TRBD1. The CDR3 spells CASSQPHTGNYEQYF.